This T cell receptor beta chain appears in the sequencing data of a study of response to subunit inactivated influenza vaccine. Whole-study results and caveats: Seasonal influenza vaccination, on each occasion, was suggested by the authors to recruit few new T cells.

To note about this clonotype: No antigen is known for it.

TCRdb recomputed calls from the RT-PCR reads with MiXCR, one row per CDR3 protein. The data contain 250,000 to 350,000 distinct CDR3 sequences, approximately 20% of them seen just once; the ten biggest clones take up about 9.4%. Trimming pared 7 bases from V and 4 bases from J, leaving 17 bases between. CDR3 length equals 14 residues. The specimen was PBMCs from blood, collected around 22 months after vaccination. This TCR was sampled from a man aged 50 to 69 who received an inactivated influenza vaccine. This chain joins TRBV12-3 or TRBV12-4 and TRBJ2-7; a possible D gene is TRBD2 (6 bases). Written as DNA, the CDR3 is TGTGCCAGCACCCACGGGGGTGGACGGTACGAGCAGTACTTC. It translates to CASTHGGGRYEQYF.